The 11 T cell receptor beta chains below all came from one sample that was sequenced in a study of regulatory T cells in long-lasting Graves disease (dated by TCRdb to 2020 to 2022). Library prep was done by multiplex PCR. Data came from an Illumina HiSeq 4000. TCR beta libraries were built with iRepertoire HTBI primers and Arm-PCR amplification of CDR3 regions. The public sequencing data were trimmed at Q25 with fastp and processed into clonotypes with MiXCR by TCRdb, which kept only in-frame beta chains. Records with the same CDR3 protein are collapsed into one entry carrying the most frequent genes and DNA. This sample is represented by about 660,000 distinct CDR3 sequences; approximately 31% of them were singletons. The ten largest clones capture under 50% of the sample. The time point label, as the study defines it: persistent/refractory GD, antithyroid drugs over 5 years with positive TRAb. For both TCR sequencing and RNA sequencing, RNA was extracted from PBMCs using TRIzol.

The sequencing used peripheral blood mononuclear cells (PBMCs), collected when the disease was refractory, from a patient treated with antithyroid drugs. These receptors came from a female donor with Graves disease.

In this sample, this clonotype turned up a few times. The chain recombines TRBV19 with TRBJ2-7; 7 bases align to TRBD2. From germline, CDR1 is LNHDA and CDR2 SQIVND (reference sequence). This CDR3 is 15 amino acids long. Losses at the gene ends were 7 bases for V and 2 bases for J; bases not matched to a gene: 11. In DNA, the CDR3 is TGTGCCAGTAAACCCAAGGTCGCGGGAGCCTACGAGCAGTACTTC. Translation gives CASKPKVAGAYEQYF.

This rearrangement joins TRBV9 to TRBJ2-5; 8 bases agree with TRBD2. J lost 5 bases, V lost 0 bases, and 6 bases had no gene match. The CDR3 consists of 15 residues. From germline, CDR1 is SGDLS and CDR2 YYNGEE. The CDR3 DNA sequence: TGTGCCAGCAGCGTAGTAACTAGCGGAGGGGAGACCCAGTACTTC. Translated, it gives CASSVVTSGGETQYF.

The rearrangement links TRBV28 to TRBJ1-2; tentative D call: TRBD1 (6 bases). CDR3 size: 12 residues. Germline loops: CDR1 MDHEN, CDR2 SYDVKM. The V end lost 11 bases, the J end lost 8 bases, and 18 bases lay between the germline ends. CDR3 nucleotides: TGTGCCCTGGGGGGGCGAACTCGGGGCTACACCTTC. Its protein product is CALGGRTRGYTF.

This clonotype was recorded at least ten times. The genes are TRBV28 and TRBJ1-2, with a weak D call TRBD1 (5 bases). This CDR3 has 13 residues. Looked up from germline, CDR1 is MDHEN and CDR2 is SYDVKM. Trimming pared 4 bases from V and 4 bases from J, leaving 10 bases between. The CDR3 sequence: CASSSTGIYGYTF. The CDR3 coding sequence is TGTGCCAGCAGTTCCACAGGCATCTATGGCTACACCTTC.

At least ten counts were recorded for this clonotype. The chain couples TRBV6-1 to TRBJ1-5; possibly TRBD1 for D (5 bases). V shed 5 bases and J shed 5 bases, with 10 bases lying between them. The CDR3 is made up of 13 amino acids. Germline-derived CDR1 and CDR2 are MNHNS and SASEGT. The CDR3 nucleotides are TGTGCCAGCAGTCCAGACAGAGATCAGCCCCAGCATTTT. Translating gives CASSPDRDQPQHF.

This clonotype was counted ten times or more. V usage is TRBV3-1 and J usage is TRBJ2-7, with D possibly TRBD2 on 6 matching bases. The germline V and J ends were trimmed by 1 base and 3 bases, with 10 bases remaining between them. The CDR3 loop spans 14 amino acids. Germline V lookup: CDR1 LGHDT, CDR2 YNNKEL (reference sequence). The CDR3 loop is CASSQGSGDYEQYF. CDR3 DNA: TGTGCCAGCAGCCAAGGCTCGGGGGACTACGAGCAGTACTTC.

The genes are TRBV2 and TRBJ2-2, with D possibly being TRBD2 (5 bases). This CDR3 contains 14 residues. V was trimmed by 6 bases and J by 3 bases, leaving 11 bases between them. CDR1 is SNHLY, CDR2 FYNNEI, per germline. The CDR3 DNA sequence: TGTGCCAGCAGGGGGAGCGTCTACACCGGGGAGCTGTTTTTT. As protein: CASRGSVYTGELFF.

This clonotype has a count of ten or more. V usage is TRBV12-3 or TRBV12-4 and J usage is TRBJ2-5; TRBD1 matches 11 bases. CDR3 length: 14 residues. Trimming took 3 bases from V and 5 from J; bases not matched to a gene: 2. The CDR3 loop is CASSLDRGLETQYF. CDR3 DNA sequence: TGTGCCAGCAGTTTGGACAGGGGGCTGGAGACCCAGTACTTC.

This rearrangement joins TRBV7-8 to TRBJ1-2, with a possible D match to TRBD1 (6 bases). In germline, CDR1 is SGHVS, CDR2 FQNEAQ. Deletions cut 4 bases from V and 4 bases from J, with 13 bases between. This CDR3 is 14 amino acids long. This CDR3 reads CASSSHQGTYGYTF. The CDR3 coding sequence is TGTGCCAGCAGCTCTCACCAGGGGACCTATGGCTACACCTTC.

This clonotype was detected a few times. V usage is TRBV11-2 and J usage is TRBJ1-4; 7 positions agree with TRBD1. V dropped 5 bases and J dropped 5; count of bases not matched to a gene: 8. The germline gives CDR1 SGHAT, CDR2 FQNNGV. The CDR3 is 15 amino acids. Here the CDR3 DNA reads TGTGCCAGCAGCGTAAACAGGGGTCCCAATGAAAAACTGTTTTTT. Encoded protein: CASSVNRGPNEKLFF.

This clonotype was recorded a few times. The V and J genes are TRBV19 and TRBJ1-2; maybe TRBD1 (6 bases). The CDR3 totals 14 residues. Germline V lookup: CDR1 LNHDA, CDR2 SQIVND (reference sequence). The V end lost 7 bases, the J end lost 4 bases, and 16 bases lay between the germline ends. The CDR3 coding sequence is TGTGCCAGTAAAGAGGACAGACGGGGCTATGGCTACACCTTC. This gives the protein CASKEDRRGYGYTF.